This T cell receptor (beta chain) was sequenced for a study of neurological immune-mediated disorders. This clonotype was observed many times. This CDR3 has 14 amino acids. CDR1 SGHRS and CDR2 YFSETQ come from the germline V gene. After removal of 3 bases from V and 1 base from J, the junction contained 3 bases not matched to a gene. TCRdb called the 5' RACE reads again in MiXCR, with one record for every CDR3 protein. The sample yields tens of thousands of distinct CDR3 sequences, roughly 10% seen once. Time point: longitudinal time-point 1 (baseline). Sequences were obtained from PBMCs. This TCR derives from a man aged 30 to 39 in good health. This chain uses TRBV5-1 with TRBJ1-1; 7 nucleotides align to TRBD1. CDR3: CASSSDRTNTEAFF. CDR3 DNA sequence: TGCGCCAGCAGCTCGGACAGGACGAACACTGAAGCTTTCTTT.